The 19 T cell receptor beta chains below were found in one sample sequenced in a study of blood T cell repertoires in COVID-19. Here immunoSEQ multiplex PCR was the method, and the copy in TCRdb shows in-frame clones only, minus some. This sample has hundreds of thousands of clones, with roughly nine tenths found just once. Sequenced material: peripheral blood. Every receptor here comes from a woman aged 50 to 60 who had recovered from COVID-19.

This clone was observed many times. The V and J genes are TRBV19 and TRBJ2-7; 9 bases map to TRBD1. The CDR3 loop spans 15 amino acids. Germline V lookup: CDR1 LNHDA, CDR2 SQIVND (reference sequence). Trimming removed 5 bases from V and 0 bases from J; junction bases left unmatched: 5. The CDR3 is CASSPGTGPSYEQYF. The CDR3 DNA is TGTGCCAGTAGTCCCGGGACAGGGCCCTCCTACGAGCAGTACTTC.

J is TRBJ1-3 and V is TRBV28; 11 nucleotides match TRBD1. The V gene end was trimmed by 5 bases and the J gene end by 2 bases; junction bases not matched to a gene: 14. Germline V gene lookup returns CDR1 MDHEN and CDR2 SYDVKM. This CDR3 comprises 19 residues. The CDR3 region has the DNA TGTGCCAGCAGTGACCCCCGGGACAGGGGGTTTCGGGCTGGAAACACCATATATTTT. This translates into CASSDPRDRGFRAGNTIYF.

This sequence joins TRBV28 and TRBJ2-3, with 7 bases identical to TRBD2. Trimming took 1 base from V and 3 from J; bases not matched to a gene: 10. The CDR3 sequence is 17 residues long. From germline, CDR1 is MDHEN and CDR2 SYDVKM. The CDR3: CASSLLGEGLITDTQYF. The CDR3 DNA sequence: TGTGCCAGCAGTTTATTGGGGGAGGGCCTAATTACAGATACGCAGTATTTT.

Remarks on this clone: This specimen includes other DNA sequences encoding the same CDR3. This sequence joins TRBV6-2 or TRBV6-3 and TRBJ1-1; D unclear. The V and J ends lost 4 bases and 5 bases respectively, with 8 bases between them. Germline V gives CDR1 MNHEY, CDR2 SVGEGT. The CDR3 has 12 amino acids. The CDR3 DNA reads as TGTGCCAGCAGTTCGAGGGTTACTGAAGCTTTCTTT. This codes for CASSSRVTEAFF.

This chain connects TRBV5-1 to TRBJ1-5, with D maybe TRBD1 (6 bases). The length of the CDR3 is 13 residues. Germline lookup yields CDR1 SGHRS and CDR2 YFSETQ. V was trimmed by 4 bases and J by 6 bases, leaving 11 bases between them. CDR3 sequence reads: CASSKDSFQPQHF. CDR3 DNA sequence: TGCGCCAGCAGCAAGGACAGTTTTCAGCCCCAGCATTTT. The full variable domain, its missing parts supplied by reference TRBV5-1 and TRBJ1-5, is KAGVTQTPRYLIKTRGQQVTLSCSPISGHRSVSWYQQTPGQGLQFLFEYFSETQRNKGNFPGRFSGRQFSNSRSEMNVSTLELGDSALYLCASSKDSFQPQHFGDGTRLSIL.

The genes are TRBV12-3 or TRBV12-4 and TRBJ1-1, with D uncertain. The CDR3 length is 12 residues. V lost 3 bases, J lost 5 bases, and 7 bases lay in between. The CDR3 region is CASSFWRTEAFF. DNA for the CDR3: TGTGCCAGCAGTTTTTGGCGGACTGAAGCTTTCTTT.

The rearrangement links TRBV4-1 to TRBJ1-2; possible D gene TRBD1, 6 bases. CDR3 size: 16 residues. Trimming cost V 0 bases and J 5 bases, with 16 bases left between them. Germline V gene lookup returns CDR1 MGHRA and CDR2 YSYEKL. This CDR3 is CASSQEGTGLYYGYTF. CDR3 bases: TGCGCCAGCAGCCAAGAAGGAACAGGGCTATATTATGGCTACACCTTC.

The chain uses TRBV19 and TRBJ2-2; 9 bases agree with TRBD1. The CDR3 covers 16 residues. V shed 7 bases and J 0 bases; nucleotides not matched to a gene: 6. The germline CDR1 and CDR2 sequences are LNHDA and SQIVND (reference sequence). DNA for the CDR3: TGTGCCAGTAATATCGGGACAGGGTCGAACACCGGGGAGCTGTTTTTT. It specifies CASNIGTGSNTGELFF.

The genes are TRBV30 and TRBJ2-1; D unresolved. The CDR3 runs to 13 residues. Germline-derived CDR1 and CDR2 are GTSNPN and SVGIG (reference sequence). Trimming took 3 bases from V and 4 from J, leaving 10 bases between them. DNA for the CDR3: TGTGCCTGGAGGGGCCTTTCGTACAATGAGCAGTTCTTC. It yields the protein CAWRGLSYNEQFF. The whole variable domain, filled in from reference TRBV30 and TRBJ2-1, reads SQTIHQWPATLVQPVGSPLSLECTVEGTSNPNLYWYRQAAGRGLQLLFYSVGIGQISSEVPQNLSASRPQDRQFILSSKKLLLSDSGFYLCAWRGLSYNEQFFGPGTRLTVL.

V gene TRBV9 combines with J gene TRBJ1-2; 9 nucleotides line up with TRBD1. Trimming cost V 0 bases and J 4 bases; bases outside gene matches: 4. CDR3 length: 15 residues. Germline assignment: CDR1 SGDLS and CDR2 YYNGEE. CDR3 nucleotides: TGTGCCAGCAGCGTAGCACCGACAGGGGGCTATGGCTACACCTTC. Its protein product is CASSVAPTGGYGYTF.

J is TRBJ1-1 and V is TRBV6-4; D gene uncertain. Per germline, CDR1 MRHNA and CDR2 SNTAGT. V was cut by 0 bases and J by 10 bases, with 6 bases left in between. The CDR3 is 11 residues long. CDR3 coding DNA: TGTGCCAGCAGTGACTCCGGGAGAGCTTTCTTT. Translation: CASSDSGRAFF.

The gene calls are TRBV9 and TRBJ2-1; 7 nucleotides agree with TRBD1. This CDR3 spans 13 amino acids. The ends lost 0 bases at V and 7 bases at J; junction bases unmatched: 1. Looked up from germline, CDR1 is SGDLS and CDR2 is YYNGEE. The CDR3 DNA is TGTGCCAGCAGCGTAGCCAGGGGGAATGAGCAGTTCTTC. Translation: CASSVARGNEQFF.

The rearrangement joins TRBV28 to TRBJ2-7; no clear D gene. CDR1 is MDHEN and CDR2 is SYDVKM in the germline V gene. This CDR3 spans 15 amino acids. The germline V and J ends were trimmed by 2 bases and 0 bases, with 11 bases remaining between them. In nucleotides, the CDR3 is TGTGCCAGCAGTTTACCGACAACAGACTCCTACGAGCAGTACTTC. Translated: CASSLPTTDSYEQYF.

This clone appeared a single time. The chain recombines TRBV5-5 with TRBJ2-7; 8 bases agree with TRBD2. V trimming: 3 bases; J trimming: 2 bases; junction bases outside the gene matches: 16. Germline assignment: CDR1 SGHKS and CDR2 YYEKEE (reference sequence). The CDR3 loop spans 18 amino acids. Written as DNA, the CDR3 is TGTGCCAGCAGCTCACTTGGGACTAGTAAAATCGCAGCCTACGAGCAGTACTTC. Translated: CASSSLGTSKIAAYEQYF.

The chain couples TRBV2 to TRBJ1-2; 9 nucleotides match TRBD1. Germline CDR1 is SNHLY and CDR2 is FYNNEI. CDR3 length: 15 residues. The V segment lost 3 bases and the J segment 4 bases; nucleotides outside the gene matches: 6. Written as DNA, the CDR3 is TGTGCCAGCAGTGAGTCGGGACAGGGATTCTATGGCTACACCTTC. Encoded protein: CASSESGQGFYGYTF.

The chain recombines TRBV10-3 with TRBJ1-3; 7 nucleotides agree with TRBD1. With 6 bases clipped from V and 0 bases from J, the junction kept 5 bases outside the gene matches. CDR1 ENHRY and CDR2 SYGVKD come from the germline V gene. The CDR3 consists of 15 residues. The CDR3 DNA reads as TGTGCCATCAGCTGGACAGGCCTCTCTGGAAACACCATATATTTT. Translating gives CAISWTGLSGNTIYF.

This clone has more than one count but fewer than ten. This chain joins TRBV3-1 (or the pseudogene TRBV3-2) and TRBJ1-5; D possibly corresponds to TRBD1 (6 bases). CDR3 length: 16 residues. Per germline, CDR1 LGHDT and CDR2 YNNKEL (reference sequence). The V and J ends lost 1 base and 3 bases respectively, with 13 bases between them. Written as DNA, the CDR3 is TGTGCCAGCAGCCAAGGCCCCGACAGGATCAATCAGCCCCAGCATTTT. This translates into CASSQGPDRINQPQHF.

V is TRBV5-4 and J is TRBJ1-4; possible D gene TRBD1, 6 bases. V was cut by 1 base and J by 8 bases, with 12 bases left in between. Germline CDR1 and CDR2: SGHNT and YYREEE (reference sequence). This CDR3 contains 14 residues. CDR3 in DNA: TGTGCCAGCAGCTTGCAGGGGCAGGGGGAAAAACTGTTTTTT. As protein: CASSLQGQGEKLFF.

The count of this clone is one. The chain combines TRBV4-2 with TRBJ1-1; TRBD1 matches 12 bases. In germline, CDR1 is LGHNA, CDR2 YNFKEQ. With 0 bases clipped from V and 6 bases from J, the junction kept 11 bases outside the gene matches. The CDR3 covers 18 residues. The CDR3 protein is CASSQDTGTGTGGPEAFF. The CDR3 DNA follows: TGTGCCAGCAGCCAAGATACCGGGACCGGGACAGGGGGCCCTGAAGCTTTCTTT.